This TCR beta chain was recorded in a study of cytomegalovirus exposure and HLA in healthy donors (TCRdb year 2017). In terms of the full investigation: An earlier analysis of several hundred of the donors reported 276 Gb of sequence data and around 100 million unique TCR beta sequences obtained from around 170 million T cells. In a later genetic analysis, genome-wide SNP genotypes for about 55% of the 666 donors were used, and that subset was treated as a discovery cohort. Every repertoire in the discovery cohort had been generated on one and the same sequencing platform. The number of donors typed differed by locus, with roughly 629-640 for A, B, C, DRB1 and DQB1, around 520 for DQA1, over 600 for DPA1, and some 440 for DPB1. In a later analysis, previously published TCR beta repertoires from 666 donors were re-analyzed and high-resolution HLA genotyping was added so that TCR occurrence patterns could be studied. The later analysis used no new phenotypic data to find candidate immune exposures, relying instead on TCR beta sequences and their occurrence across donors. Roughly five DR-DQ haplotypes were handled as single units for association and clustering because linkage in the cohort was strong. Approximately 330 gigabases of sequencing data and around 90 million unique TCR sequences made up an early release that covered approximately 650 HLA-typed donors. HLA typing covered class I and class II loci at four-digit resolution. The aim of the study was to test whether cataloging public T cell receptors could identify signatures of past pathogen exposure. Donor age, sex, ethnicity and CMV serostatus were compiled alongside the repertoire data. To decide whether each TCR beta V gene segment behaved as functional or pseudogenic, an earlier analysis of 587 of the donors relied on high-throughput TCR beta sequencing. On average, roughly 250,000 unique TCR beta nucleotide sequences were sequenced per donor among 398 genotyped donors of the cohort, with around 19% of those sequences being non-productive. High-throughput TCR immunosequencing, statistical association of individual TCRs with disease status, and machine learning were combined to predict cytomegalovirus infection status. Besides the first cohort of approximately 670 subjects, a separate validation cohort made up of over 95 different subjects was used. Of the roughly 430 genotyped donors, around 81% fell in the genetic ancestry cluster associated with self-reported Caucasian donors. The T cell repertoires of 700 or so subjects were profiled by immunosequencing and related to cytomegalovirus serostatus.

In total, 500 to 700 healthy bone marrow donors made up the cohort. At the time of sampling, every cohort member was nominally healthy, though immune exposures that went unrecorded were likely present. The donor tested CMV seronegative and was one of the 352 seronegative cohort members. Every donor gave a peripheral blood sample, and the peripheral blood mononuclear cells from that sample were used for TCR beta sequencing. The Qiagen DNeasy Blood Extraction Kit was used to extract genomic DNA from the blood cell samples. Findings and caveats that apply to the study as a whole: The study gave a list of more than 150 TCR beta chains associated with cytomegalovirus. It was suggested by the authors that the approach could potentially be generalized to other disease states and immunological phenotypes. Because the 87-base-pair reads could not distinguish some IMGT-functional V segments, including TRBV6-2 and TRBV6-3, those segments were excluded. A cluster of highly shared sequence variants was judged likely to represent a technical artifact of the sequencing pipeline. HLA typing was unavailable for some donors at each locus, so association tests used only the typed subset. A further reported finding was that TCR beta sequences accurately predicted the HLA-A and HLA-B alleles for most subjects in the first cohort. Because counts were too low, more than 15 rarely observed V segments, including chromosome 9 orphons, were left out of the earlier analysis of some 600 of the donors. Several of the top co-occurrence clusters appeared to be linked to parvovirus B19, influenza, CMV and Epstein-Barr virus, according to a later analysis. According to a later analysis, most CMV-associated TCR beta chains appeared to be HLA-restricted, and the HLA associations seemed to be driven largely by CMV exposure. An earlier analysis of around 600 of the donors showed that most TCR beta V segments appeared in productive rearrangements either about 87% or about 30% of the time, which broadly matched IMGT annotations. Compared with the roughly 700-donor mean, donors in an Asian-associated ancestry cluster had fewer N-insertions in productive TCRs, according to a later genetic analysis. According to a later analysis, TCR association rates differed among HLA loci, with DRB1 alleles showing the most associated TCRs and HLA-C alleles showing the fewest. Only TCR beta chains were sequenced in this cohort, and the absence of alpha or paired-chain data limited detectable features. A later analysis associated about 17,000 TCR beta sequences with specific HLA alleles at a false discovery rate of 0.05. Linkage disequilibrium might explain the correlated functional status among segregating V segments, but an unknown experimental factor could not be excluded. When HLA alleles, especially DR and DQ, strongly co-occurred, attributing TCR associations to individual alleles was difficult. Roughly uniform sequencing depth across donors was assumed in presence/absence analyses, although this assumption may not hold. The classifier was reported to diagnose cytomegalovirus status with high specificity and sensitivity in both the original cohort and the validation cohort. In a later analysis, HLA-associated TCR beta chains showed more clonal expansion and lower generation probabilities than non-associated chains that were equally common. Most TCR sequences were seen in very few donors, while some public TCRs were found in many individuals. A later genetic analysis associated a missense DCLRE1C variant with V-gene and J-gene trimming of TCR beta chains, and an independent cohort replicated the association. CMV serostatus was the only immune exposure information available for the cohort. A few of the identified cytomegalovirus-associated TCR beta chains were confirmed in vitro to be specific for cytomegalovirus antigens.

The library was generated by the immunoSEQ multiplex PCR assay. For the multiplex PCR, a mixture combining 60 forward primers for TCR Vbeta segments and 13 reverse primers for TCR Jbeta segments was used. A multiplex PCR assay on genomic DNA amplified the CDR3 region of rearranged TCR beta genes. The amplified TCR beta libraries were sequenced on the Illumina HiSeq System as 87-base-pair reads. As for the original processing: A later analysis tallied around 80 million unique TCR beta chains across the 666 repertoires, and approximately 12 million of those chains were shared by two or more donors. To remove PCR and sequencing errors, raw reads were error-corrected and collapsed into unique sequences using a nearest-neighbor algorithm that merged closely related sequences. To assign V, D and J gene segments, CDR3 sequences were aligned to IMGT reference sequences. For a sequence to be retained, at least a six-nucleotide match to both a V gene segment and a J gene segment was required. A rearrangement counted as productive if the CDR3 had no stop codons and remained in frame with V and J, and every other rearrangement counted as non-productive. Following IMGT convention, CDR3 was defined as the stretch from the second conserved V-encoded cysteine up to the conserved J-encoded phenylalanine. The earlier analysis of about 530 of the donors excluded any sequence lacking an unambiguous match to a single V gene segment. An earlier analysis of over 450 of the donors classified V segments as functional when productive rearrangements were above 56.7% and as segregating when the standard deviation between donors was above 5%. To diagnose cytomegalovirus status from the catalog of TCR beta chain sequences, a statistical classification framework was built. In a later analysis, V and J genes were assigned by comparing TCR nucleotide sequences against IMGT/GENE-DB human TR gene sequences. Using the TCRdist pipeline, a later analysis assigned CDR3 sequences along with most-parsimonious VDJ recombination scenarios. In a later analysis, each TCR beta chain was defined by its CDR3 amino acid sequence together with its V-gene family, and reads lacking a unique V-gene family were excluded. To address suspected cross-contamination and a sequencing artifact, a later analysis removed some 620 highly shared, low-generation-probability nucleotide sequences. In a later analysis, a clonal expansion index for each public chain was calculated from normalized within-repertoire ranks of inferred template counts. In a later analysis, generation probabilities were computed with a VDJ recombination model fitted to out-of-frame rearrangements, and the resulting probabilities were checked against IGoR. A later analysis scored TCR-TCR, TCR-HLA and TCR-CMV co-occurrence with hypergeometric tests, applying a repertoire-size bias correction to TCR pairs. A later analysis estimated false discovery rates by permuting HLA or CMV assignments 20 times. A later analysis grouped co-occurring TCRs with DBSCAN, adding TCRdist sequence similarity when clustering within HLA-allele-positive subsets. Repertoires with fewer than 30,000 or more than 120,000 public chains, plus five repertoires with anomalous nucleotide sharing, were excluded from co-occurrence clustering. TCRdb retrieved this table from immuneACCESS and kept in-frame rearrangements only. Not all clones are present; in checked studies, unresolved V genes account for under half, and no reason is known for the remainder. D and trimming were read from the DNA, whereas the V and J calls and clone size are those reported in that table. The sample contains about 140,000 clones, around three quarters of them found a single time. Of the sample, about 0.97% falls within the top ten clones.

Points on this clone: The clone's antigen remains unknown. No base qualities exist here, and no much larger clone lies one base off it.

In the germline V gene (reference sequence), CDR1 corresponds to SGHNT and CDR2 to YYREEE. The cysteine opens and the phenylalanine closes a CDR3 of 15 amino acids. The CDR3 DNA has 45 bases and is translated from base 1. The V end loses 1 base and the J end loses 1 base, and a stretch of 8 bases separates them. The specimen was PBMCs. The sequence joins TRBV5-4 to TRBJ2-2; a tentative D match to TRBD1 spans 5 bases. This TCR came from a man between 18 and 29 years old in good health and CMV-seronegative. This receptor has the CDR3 CASSLRQGNTGELFF. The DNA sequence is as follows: TGTGCCAGCAGCTTGCGGCAGGGGAACACCGGGGAGCTGTTTTTT.